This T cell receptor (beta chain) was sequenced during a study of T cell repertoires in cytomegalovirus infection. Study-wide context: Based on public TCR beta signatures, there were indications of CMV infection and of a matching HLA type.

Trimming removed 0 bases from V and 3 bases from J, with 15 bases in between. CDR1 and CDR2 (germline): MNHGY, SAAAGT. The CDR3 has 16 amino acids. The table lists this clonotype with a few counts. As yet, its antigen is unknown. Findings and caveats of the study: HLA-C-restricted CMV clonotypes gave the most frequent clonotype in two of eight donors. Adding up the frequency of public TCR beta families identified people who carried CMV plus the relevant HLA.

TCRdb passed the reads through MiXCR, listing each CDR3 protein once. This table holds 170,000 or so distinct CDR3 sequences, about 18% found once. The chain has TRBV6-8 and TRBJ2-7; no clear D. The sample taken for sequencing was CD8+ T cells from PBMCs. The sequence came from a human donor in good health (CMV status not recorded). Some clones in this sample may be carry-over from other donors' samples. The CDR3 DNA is TGTGCCAGCAGTTACTCGAATCTAGACTTAATCTACGAGCAGTACTTC. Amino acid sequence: CASSYSNLDLIYEQYF.